This T cell receptor beta chain is drawn from a study of beta chain features in type 1 diabetes. This clone showed up just a few times. What it binds is not known. The investigators reverse transcribed all of the isolated RNA, so they sequenced expressed TCRB transcripts. Sequenced by immunoSEQ multiplex PCR; TCRdb stores in-frame clones only, minus some. Here the sample spans 130,000 or so clones, 7.5% to 9.5% being singletons. Deletions cut 2 bases from V and 7 bases from J, with 12 bases between. CDR3 length: 14 amino acids. Germline loops: CDR1 MNHNS, CDR2 SASEGT. Notes on the study in general: Moderate but significant shortening of TCRB CDR3s was recorded in all four CD4+ subsets from Type 1 diabetes patients.

The TCR comes from a man aged 25-40 years with type 1 diabetes. The sample taken for sequencing was central memory CD4+ T cells from blood. V and J are TRBV6-1 and TRBJ1-5, with unresolved D. CDR3 DNA: TGTGCCAGCAGTGAAAAGGACTCAGGCCAGCCCCAGCATTTT. This sequence encodes CASSEKDSGQPQHF.